This T cell receptor (beta chain) was identified during a study of blood T cells in healthy people across ages. Whole-study context: There was about one barcoded beta molecule captured by template switching per two T cells.

This clonotype was observed at least ten times. Antigen: not known. General study points: Age brought a roughly linear fall in TCR beta diversity measured per million T cells.

Per sample, at least 5.5 micrograms of total RNA were extracted. With a J-beta primer mix and a sample-barcoded 5' primer, a second PCR ran about 6 to 11 cycles. Per-sample output comprised a minimum of 2.5 million paired-end reads containing CDR3. TCRdb re-called the 5' RACE reads with MiXCR, one entry per CDR3 protein. The repertoire holds around 670,000 distinct CDR3 sequences, with 25% to 30% as singletons. V lost 1 base to trimming and J lost 8 bases, with 18 bases between them. The CDR3 is 15 amino acids. Germline V gene data show CDR1 as SSHAT and CDR2 as FNYEAQ (reference sequence). This receptor was taken from a woman older than 75 in good health. Sequencing input: blood. The V and J genes are TRBV7-7 and TRBJ2-7, with D maybe TRBD2 (7 bases). CDR3 in amino acids: CASSLGRGAEIKQYF. CDR3 in DNA: TGTGCCAGCAGCTTAGGACGGGGGGCCGAGATCAAGCAGTACTTC.